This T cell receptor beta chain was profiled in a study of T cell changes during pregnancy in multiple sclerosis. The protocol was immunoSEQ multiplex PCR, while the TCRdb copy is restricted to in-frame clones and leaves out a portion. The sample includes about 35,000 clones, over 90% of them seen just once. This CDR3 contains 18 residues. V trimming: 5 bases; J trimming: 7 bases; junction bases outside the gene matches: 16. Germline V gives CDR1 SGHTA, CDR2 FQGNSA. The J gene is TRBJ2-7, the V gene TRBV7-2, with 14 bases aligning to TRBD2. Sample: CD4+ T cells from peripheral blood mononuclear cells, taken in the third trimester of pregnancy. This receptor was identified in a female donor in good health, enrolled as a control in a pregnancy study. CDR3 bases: TGTGCCAGCAGCCCTCTCCCCCGACTAGCGGGGGGGCCGAGGGAGCAGTACTTC. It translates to CASSPLPRLAGGPREQYF. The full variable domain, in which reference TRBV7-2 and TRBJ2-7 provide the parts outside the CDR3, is GAGVSQSPSNKVTEKGKDVELRCDPISGHTALYWYRQSLGQGLEFLIYFQGNSAPDKSGLPSDRFSAERTGGSVSTLTIQRTQQEDSAVYLCASSPLPRLAGGPREQYFGPGTRLTVT.